The clone carrying this T cell receptor beta chain was seen at least ten times. TCRdb independently ran MiXCR on the 5' RACE reads; one entry per CDR3 protein. The profile covers about 320,000 distinct CDR3 sequences, with about 10% appearing a single time and 2.5% to 4% taken by the ten largest. This entry is derived from a study of T cells after yellow fever vaccination. CDR1 and CDR2 (germline): ENHRY, SYGVKD. The CDR3 is 13 amino acids. Unmatched junction bases numbered 9, after V lost 4 bases and J lost 13 bases. The TCR comes from a man between 18 and 35 years old who received the YFV17D yellow fever vaccine. Sequenced here: CD4+ T cells sorted from PBMCs, sampled 45 days after the yellow fever booster vaccination. This chain links TRBV10-3 with TRBJ2-4, with 8 bases that match TRBD1. The CDR3 is CAISASLRGPQYF. CDR3 sequence (DNA): TGTGCCATCAGTGCAAGCCTCAGGGGGCCCCAGTACTTC.